What follows are 2 T cell receptor beta chains derived from one specimen sequenced in a study of read filtering for tumor transcriptome and immune sequencing. The library was built from roughly 400 ng RNA with molecular barcoded adaptors for alpha/delta and beta/gamma chains. TCRdb passed the reads through MiXCR, listing each CDR3 protein once. The sample yields 60,000 to 80,000 distinct CDR3 sequences, 11% to 15% seen once. Input material: a population of CD138-negative cells sorted from bone marrow. Every receptor here comes from a donor at least 40 years old with multiple myeloma.

The chain carries TRBV4-3 and TRBJ1-1, with 8 bases identical to TRBD1. Germline-derived CDR1 and CDR2 are LGHNA and YSLEER. There are 15 residues in the CDR3. Trimming removed 1 base from V and 1 base from J; junction bases left unmatched: 2. This CDR3 reads CASSQGGQGNTEAFF. The DNA for the CDR3 is TGCGCCAGCAGCCAAGGAGGACAGGGGAACACTGAAGCTTTCTTT.

This clonotype has at least ten counts. CDR3 protein: CASSLEVGNTEAFF. As DNA, the CDR3 is TGTGCCAGCAGTTTAGAAGTTGGGAACACTGAAGCTTTCTTT. The chain carries TRBV12-3 or TRBV12-4 and TRBJ1-1, with D unclear. The CDR3 is 14 residues long. Trimming left V 1 base short and J 1 base short, with 7 bases between.